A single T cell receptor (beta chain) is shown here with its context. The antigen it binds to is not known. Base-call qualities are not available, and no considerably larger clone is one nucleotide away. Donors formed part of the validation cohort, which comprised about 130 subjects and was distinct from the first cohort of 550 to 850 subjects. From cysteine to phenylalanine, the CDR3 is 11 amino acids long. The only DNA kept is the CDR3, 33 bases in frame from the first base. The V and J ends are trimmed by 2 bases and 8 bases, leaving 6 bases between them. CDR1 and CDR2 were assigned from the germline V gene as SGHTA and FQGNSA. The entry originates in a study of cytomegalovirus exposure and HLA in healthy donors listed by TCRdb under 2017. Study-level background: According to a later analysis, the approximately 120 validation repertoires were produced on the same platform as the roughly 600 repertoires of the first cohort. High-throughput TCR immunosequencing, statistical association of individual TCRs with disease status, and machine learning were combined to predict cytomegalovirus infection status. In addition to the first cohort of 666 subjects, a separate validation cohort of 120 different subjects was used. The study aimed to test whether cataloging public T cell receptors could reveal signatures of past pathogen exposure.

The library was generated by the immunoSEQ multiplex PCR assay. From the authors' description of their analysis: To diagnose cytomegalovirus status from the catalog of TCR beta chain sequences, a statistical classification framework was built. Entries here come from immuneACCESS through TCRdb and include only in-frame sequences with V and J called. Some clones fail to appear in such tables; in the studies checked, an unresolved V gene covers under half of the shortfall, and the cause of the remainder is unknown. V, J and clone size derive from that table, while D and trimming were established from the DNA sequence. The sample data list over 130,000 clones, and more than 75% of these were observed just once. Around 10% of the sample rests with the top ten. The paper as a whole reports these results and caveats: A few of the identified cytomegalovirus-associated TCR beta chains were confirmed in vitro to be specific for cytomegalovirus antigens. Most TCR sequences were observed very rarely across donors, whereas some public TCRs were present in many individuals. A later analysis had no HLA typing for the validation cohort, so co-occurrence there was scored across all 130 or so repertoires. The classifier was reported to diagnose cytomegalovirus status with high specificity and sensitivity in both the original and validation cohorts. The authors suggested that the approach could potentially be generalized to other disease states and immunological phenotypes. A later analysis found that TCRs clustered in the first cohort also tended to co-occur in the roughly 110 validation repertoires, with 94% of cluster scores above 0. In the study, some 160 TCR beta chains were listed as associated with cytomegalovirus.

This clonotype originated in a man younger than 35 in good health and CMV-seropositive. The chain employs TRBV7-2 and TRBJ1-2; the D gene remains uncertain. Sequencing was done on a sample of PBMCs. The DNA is TGTGCCAGCAGCTTATGGGCGGGCTACACCTTC. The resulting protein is CASSLWAGYTF. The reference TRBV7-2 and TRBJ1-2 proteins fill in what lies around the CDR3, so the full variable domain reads GAGVSQSPSNKVTEKGKDVELRCDPISGHTALYWYRQSLGQGLEFLIYFQGNSAPDKSGLPSDRFSAERTGGSVSTLTIQRTQQEDSAVYLCASSLWAGYTFGSGTRLTVV.